This T cell receptor beta chain stems from a study of early T cells in non-severe SARS-CoV-2 infection. Study-wide context: Bulk RNA isolated from unsorted whole blood underwent sequencing; chains were not paired.

The germline V and J ends were trimmed by 5 bases and 3 bases, with 9 bases remaining between them. CDR1 is SEHNR and CDR2 is FQNEAQ in the germline V gene (reference sequence). The CDR3 is made up of 13 amino acids. TCRdb used MiXCR to reprocess the 5' RACE reads, holding one entry per CDR3 protein. There are tens of thousands of distinct CDR3 sequences in the sample; about an eighth occur only once, and approximately 4.4% lies in the top ten. This chain links TRBV7-9 with TRBJ2-3; the D is unclear. The sequenced sample consisted of whole blood. The TCR was taken from an adult who was a healthcare worker with PCR-confirmed SARS-CoV-2 infection or an uninfected control (not recorded which). The CDR3, as DNA: TGTGCCAGCAGCCCCCCCCTTACAGATACGCAGTATTTT. Translated, it gives CASSPPLTDTQYF.